The source of this TCR beta chain is a study of blood T cell repertoires in COVID-19 (dated by TCRdb to 2018 to 2021). Context from the whole study: The collaborator samples originated in the United States, Italy and Spain and spanned the acute and convalescent phases of COVID-19. The prospective study material was composed of cDNA or gDNA derived from T cells, B-cell-depleted T cells, or PBMCs. Deeply sampled blood TCRbeta repertoires from subjects exposed to, actively infected with, or recovered from COVID-19 were included in the dataset. The repertoires were released in a freely available public database meant as a resource for research on the immune response to SARS-CoV-2. Samples were obtained from the ongoing ImmuneRACE study (first 160 participants) and from about 1,300 subjects provided by 6 global collaborators. Nearly every sample came with metadata listing a de-identified subject ID, COVID-19 status, age in years and sex. Where available, HLA class I and class II types were taken from metadata supplied by the sample provider and were not determined by assay-based typing.

On this clone: There is no known antigen for this receptor. No base-level quality is on record; no much larger clone is a single base apart.

Participants in the prospective study were enrolled through a virtual design, were aged roughly 18 to 95 years, and lived in under 25 United States geographic areas. To assign participants to cohorts, the prospective study relied on clinical history that participants themselves reported in a screening survey and a study questionnaire. A participant counted as exposed if, within 2 weeks of entering the study, that participant had been in contact with someone who had a PCR-confirmed or clinician-diagnosed COVID-19 case. Mobile phlebotomists in the prospective study collected whole blood, serum and a nasopharyngeal or oropharyngeal swab from every participant. Over a 2-month period, participants in the prospective study had the option of providing additional blood draws and questionnaires. Before DNA extraction, prospective study blood samples were shipped either frozen or at room temperature. The CDR3, from cysteine to phenylalanine, totals 15 residues. Only the CDR3 DNA is retained, 45 bases long and in frame from the first base. V has 7 bases trimmed and J has 2 bases trimmed; junction bases matching no gene number 8. Per the germline V gene, ENHRY is the CDR1 and SYGVKD is the CDR2.

Results the study describes overall, beyond this receptor: Clinical and demographic metadata were provided uncurated, with the amount varying by source and participant.

TCRbeta CDR3 regions were amplified from genomic DNA by means of the immunoSEQ Assay, a bias-controlled multiplex PCR. As for the original processing: The number of nucleated cells in each sample was estimated from the amplification of reference gene primers within the assay. To quantify the absolute abundance of each unique TCRbeta CDR3 rearrangement, sequence reads were collapsed and filtered. For each sample, productive Simpson clonality was calculated by taking the square root of Simpson's diversity index across productive rearrangements. TCRdb carries this immuneACCESS record with in-frame sequences only. Its versions omit some clonotypes, under half of them owing to an unresolved V gene in the studies checked, with the rest unexplained. D and trimming come from the DNA, and the V and J calls and clone size come from that table. Across this sample there are fewer than 350,000 clones, with 88% seen only once. The ten biggest clones cover approximately 1% of the sample.

Recombination linked TRBV10-3 to TRBJ2-3, with 8 central nucleotides matching TRBD2. Sample: PBMCs or T cells enriched from blood (not recorded which). This sequence was found in a woman in her twenties or thirties who had been exposed to COVID-19. The DNA sequence is TGTGCCATCACCCCTAGCGGGCCTACCACAGATACGCAGTATTTT. This gives the protein CAITPSGPTTDTQYF.